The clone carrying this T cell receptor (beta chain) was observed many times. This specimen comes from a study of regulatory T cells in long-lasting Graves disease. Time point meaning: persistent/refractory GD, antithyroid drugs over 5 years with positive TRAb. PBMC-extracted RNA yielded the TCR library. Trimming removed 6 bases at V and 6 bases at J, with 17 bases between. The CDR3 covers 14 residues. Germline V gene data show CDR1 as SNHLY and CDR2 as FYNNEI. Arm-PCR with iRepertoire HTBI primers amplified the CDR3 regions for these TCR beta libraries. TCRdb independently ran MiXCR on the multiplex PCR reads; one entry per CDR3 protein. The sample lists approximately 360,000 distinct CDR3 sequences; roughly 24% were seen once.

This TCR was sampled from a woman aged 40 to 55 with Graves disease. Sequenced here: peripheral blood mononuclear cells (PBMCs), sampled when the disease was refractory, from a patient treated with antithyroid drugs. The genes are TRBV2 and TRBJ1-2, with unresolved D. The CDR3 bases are TGTGCCAGCAGCGGTGACATCCTTGCTCATGGCTACACCTTC. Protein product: CASSGDILAHGYTF.